Listed here are 5 T cell receptor beta chains from one sample, sequenced in a study of CD8+CD57+ T cells in acquired aplastic anemia. Those patients picked for sequencing had displayed CD8+CD57+ cell expansion on flow cytometry. TCR beta VDJ and CDR3 profiles were obtained from a genomic DNA template. TCRdb used MiXCR to reprocess the reads, holding one entry per CDR3 protein. The sample yields 100,000 to 150,000 distinct CDR3 sequences, over 30% seen once. The sample taken for sequencing was sorted CD4+, CD8+, or CD8+CD57+ T cells (not recorded which) from PBMCs. The source of these receptors is a human donor with aplastic anemia.

J is TRBJ1-1 and V is TRBV19, with D perhaps TRBD1 (5 bases). CDR3 length: 14 amino acids. The V gene's germline CDR1 is LNHDA and CDR2 SQIVND (reference sequence). Trimming removed 4 bases from V and 0 bases from J, with 9 bases in between. CDR3 loop: CASSRAGMNTEAFF. CDR3 in DNA: TGTGCCAGTAGTAGGGCAGGGATGAACACTGAAGCTTTCTTT.

The chain combines TRBV7-2 with TRBJ1-6; maybe TRBD1 (5 bases). CDR3 length: 14 residues. Germline CDR1 reads SGHTA; CDR2 reads FQGNSA. V lost 4 bases and J lost 9, with 13 bases in between. In DNA, the CDR3 is TGTGCCAGCAGCTCCCGGGACGTAGGTTCACCCCTCCACTTT. It yields the protein CASSSRDVGSPLHF.

The chain couples TRBV2 to TRBJ1-5, with TRBD1 matching over 7 bases. V dropped 7 bases and J dropped 5; count of bases not matched to a gene: 11. CDR3 length: 15 amino acids. Germline CDR1 and CDR2: SNHLY and FYNNEI. CDR3 sequence (DNA): TGTGCCAGCAAAAGGGACAGTCAGGACTATCAGCCCCAGCATTTT. Protein product: CASKRDSQDYQPQHF.

This clonotype has a count of ten or more. This chain joins TRBV19 and TRBJ1-6; D possibly corresponds to TRBD1 (6 bases). Trimming pared 7 bases from V and 1 base from J, leaving 20 bases between. This CDR3 comprises 18 residues. In germline, CDR1 is LNHDA, CDR2 SQIVND (reference sequence). CDR3 sequence (DNA): TGTGCCAGTACCGCTTGGGGGGGGGCCTCGTCCTATAATTCACCCCTCCACTTT. This encodes CASTAWGGASSYNSPLHF.

This rearrangement joins TRBV25-1 to TRBJ2-1; tentatively, D is TRBD1 or TRBD2 (5 bases each). Germline loops: CDR1 MGHDK, CDR2 SYGVNS. The CDR3 is made up of 16 amino acids. The V and J ends lost 5 bases and 0 bases respectively, with 14 bases between them. CDR3 sequence: CASSNSGALSYNEQFF. In DNA, the CDR3 is TGTGCCAGCAGTAACTCCGGGGCCCTCTCCTACAATGAGCAGTTCTTC.